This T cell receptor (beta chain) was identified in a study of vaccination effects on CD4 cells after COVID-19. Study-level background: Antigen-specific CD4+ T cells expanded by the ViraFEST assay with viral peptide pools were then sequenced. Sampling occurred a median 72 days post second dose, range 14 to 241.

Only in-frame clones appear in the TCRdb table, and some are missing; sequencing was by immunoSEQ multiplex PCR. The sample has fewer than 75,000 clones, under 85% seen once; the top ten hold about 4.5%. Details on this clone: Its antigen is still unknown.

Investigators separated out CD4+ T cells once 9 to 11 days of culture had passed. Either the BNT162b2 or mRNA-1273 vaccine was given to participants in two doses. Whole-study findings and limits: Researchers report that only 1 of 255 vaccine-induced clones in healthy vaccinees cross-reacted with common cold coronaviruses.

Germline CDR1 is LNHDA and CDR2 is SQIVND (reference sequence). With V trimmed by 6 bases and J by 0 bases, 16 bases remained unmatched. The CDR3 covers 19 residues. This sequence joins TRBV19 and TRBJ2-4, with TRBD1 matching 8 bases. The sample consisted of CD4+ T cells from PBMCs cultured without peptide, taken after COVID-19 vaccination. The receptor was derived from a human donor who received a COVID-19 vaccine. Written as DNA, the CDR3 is TGTGCCAGTAGCACAAGAACTCCGCAGGGGGCACTAGCCAAAAACATTCAGTACTTC. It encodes CASSTRTPQGALAKNIQYF.